This is a list of T cell receptor beta chains from one sample in a study of cytomegalovirus exposure and HLA in healthy donors. Sequencing used immunoSEQ multiplex PCR; TCRdb keeps in-frame clones, though not all of them. The sample contains 99,000 or so clones, over 70% of which appear only once. The specimen was PBMCs. The source is a man aged 30 to 45 in good health and CMV-seronegative. Each CDR3 is given with its conserved first and last residue. D genes are given only for firm matches. Some rows mark clone size as missing; the rest say once, few, many or name a class of expanded clone.

DNA | CDR3 | V | D | size | J | length
TGCAGCGTTATAAGGGGAAGTACCGGGGAGCTGTTTTTT | CSVIRGSTGELFF | TRBV29-1 | . | . | TRBJ2-2 | 13
TGTGCCAGCAGTCCAACCCAGGGTCGGGATTCACCCCTCCACTTT | CASSPTQGRDSPLHF | TRBV7-2 | . | . | TRBJ1-6 | 15
TGTGCCACCAGCAGCGGACTAGCGGCAACTTACGAGCAGTACTTC | CATSSGLAATYEQYF | TRBV15 | TRBD2 | . | TRBJ2-7 | 15
TGCGCCAGCACTCGAGAGACAGGAGAACATGGCTACACCTTC | CASTRETGEHGYTF | TRBV5-1 | . | . | TRBJ1-2 | 14
TGTGCCAGCAGCCGCGTAGGGGGTTTGAGCAATCAGCCCCAGCATTTT | CASSRVGGLSNQPQHF | TRBV28 | . | . | TRBJ1-5 | 16
TGTGCCAGCAGCTTGGCGCCTCGGGGCTACACCTTC | CASSLAPRGYTF | TRBV5-6 | . | few | TRBJ1-2 | 12
TGTGCCAGCATTCTGGACAGGGCGAATGAGCAGTTCTTC | CASILDRANEQFF | TRBV6-1 | TRBD1 | . | TRBJ2-1 | 13
TGTGCCAGCAGCCCAGAGACAGGGAGCTCCTACGAGCAGTACTTC | CASSPETGSSYEQYF | TRBV11-2 | TRBD1 | . | TRBJ2-7 | 15
TGTGCCAGCAGCCAACTGGGACAGGGGAACACAGATACGCAGTATTTT | CASSQLGQGNTDTQYF | TRBV4-2 | TRBD1 | . | TRBJ2-3 | 16
TGTGCCAGCAGCCGGGACAGGGGGCTTCAGCCCCAGCATTTT | CASSRDRGLQPQHF | TRBV7-2 | TRBD1 | . | TRBJ1-5 | 14
TGCAGCGGGGGTAGCGGGCATGAGCAGTTCTTC | CSGGSGHEQFF | TRBV29-1 | TRBD2 | . | TRBJ2-1 | 11
TGTGCCAGTAGTACCAACTACGAGCAGTACTTC | CASSTNYEQYF | TRBV19 | . | . | TRBJ2-7 | 11
TGTGCCTGGAGTCGAGGGACAGATGGAGGCTACACCTTC | CAWSRGTDGGYTF | TRBV30 | TRBD1 | . | TRBJ1-2 | 13
TGTGCCAGCAGTTACTCGTTAGCGGGGTCCTACGAGCAGTACTTC | CASSYSLAGSYEQYF | TRBV6-5 | TRBD2 | . | TRBJ2-7 | 15
TGTGCCAGCAGCGTAGGTGTGCGGACCTACGAGCAGTACTTC | CASSVGVRTYEQYF | TRBV9 | . | . | TRBJ2-7 | 14
TGCGCCAGCAGCTTGGGGCTGGGAGCGTACGAGCAGTACTTC | CASSLGLGAYEQYF | TRBV5-1 | . | . | TRBJ2-7 | 14
TGTGCCAGCAGTTACGGGGCCGGGGAGCTGTTTTTT | CASSYGAGELFF | TRBV2 | . | . | TRBJ2-2 | 12
TGTGCTAGTGGTCTGAAGGAGCGCACAGATACGCAGTATTTT | CASGLKERTDTQYF | TRBV12-5 | . | . | TRBJ2-3 | 14
TGTGCCAGCAGTCCCTTGGTGGGAGCTAAGAAACTGTTTTTT | CASSPLVGAKKLFF | TRBV4-2 | . | . | TRBJ1-4 | 14
TGCGCCAGCAGCTTAGGACAGGGGGCCGGACCTATATACGAGCAGTACTTC | CASSLGQGAGPIYEQYF | TRBV5-1 | TRBD1 | . | TRBJ2-7 | 17
TGTGCCAGCAGTGAGGACAGGGGGTTGGATGGCTACACCTTC | CASSEDRGLDGYTF | TRBV6-1 | TRBD1 | . | TRBJ1-2 | 14
TGTGCCACCAGCAGAGGGTGGCGGGACGAGCAGTACTTC | CATSRGWRDEQYF | TRBV15 | . | once | TRBJ2-7 | 13
TGTGCCAGCAGCTTAGCGTCCGGGACAGGGAACGGTTTTGAGCAGTTCTTC | CASSLASGTGNGFEQFF | TRBV7-2 | TRBD1 | once | TRBJ2-1 | 17
TGCAGCGTCCTGCAGGGCCAGGTTAATGAAAAACTGTTTTTT | CSVLQGQVNEKLFF | TRBV29-1 | . | few | TRBJ1-4 | 14
TGTGCCATCGCCCCGGGGAACGGCAATCAGCCCCAGCATTTT | CAIAPGNGNQPQHF | TRBV10-3 | . | few | TRBJ1-5 | 14
TGTGCCAGCAGCCTCGCAGACAGCGACCTTAAACAGCAGTACTTC | CASSLADSDLKQQYF | TRBV4-2 | . | . | TRBJ2-7 | 15
TGCAGCGTTGGCAGGGGTGAAGTAGGCTATGGCTACACCTTC | CSVGRGEVGYGYTF | TRBV29-1 | . | once | TRBJ1-2 | 14
TGTGCCAGCTCACCAAGGGACAGTGCCAATCAGCCCCAGCATTTT | CASSPRDSANQPQHF | TRBV18 | TRBD1 | few | TRBJ1-5 | 15
TGTGCCATCAGTGTCAGGGGTAGTGACGGGGAGCTGTTTTTT | CAISVRGSDGELFF | TRBV10-3 | . | . | TRBJ2-2 | 14
TGTGCCAGCAGCCAATCGGTGATCCGGGACAGGGAAGCTTTCTTT | CASSQSVIRDREAFF | TRBV4-2 | TRBD1 | few | TRBJ1-1 | 15
TGTGCCAGCAGCGACCGAAGCACGACCACGGGACAGGGAAGAAGCGGGCGAGGGGCCTACGAGCAGTACTTC | CASSDRSTTTGQGRSGRGAYEQYF | TRBV13 | TRBD1 | . | TRBJ2-7 | 24
TGTGCCAGCAGTCAGACGGGATCCTACAATGAGCAGTTCTTC | CASSQTGSYNEQFF | TRBV6-1 | . | few | TRBJ2-1 | 14
TGTGCCAGCAGTTCAGACGGGAGGAACTATGGCTACACCTTC | CASSSDGRNYGYTF | TRBV28 | . | . | TRBJ1-2 | 14
TGCGCCAGCAGCCATGGGACTAGCGGGCACTACAATGAGCAGTTCTTC | CASSHGTSGHYNEQFF | TRBV4-1 | TRBD2 | few | TRBJ2-1 | 16
TGTGCCAGCAGTGAGTACTCCTACAATGAGCAGTTCTTC | CASSEYSYNEQFF | TRBV2 | . | . | TRBJ2-1 | 13
TGTGCCAGCAGCTTTACTTCCACCGGGGAGCTGTTTTTT | CASSFTSTGELFF | TRBV7-2 | . | few | TRBJ2-2 | 13
TGCGCCAGCAGGCCCCAGGGACAGATCTACAATGAGCAGTTCTTC | CASRPQGQIYNEQFF | TRBV5-1 | TRBD1 | . | TRBJ2-1 | 15
TGTGCCAGCAGTTTACAGGGGGCGGAGGGTTACGAGCAGTACTTC | CASSLQGAEGYEQYF | TRBV28 | TRBD1 | . | TRBJ2-7 | 15
TGCGCCAGCAGCTTGGGACAGGGTGAGGGCTACACCTTC | CASSLGQGEGYTF | TRBV5-1 | TRBD1 | . | TRBJ1-2 | 13
TGTGCCAGCAGACGAAGAGGACAGAGCGAAAACCACCGAAACTTC | CASRRRGQSENHRNF | TRBV11-3 | . | . | TRBJ2-7 | 15
TGCGCCAGCAGCTTGGCCCCCTCAGGAGAGACCCAGTACTTC | CASSLAPSGETQYF | TRBV5-1 | . | few | TRBJ2-5 | 14
TGTGCCAGCAGCGTAGCTTGGTCAGAAGATACGCAGTATTTT | CASSVAWSEDTQYF | TRBV9 | . | . | TRBJ2-3 | 14
TGTGCCAGCAGCCGACAGGTAATGAACACTGAAGCTTTCTTT | CASSRQVMNTEAFF | TRBV14 | . | . | TRBJ1-1 | 14
TGTGCCAGCAGCGCCCGGACAGGGGACTGGGAAAAACTGTTTTTT | CASSARTGDWEKLFF | TRBV7-2 | TRBD1 | . | TRBJ1-4 | 15
TGTGCCAGTAGTATTCGCGGGAATAATGAAAAACTGTTTTTT | CASSIRGNNEKLFF | TRBV19 | . | . | TRBJ1-4 | 14